The 23 T cell receptor beta chains listed next were all sequenced from one sample in a study of T cells in women clearing cervical HPV infection. The protocol was immunoSEQ multiplex PCR, while the TCRdb copy is restricted to in-frame clones and leaves out a portion. The specimen's table records some 40,000 clones. Sequenced sample: blood buffy coat. These receptors were collected from a woman between 18 and 69 years old with a cervical HPV16 infection that either progressed to CIN3+ or cleared (not recorded which).

On this clone itself: Read data end 3 residues before the CDR3 end; the end is taken from the germline J gene. This chain uses TRBV7-9 with TRBJ1-1; no firm D call. Germline loops: CDR1 SEHNR, CDR2 FQNEAQ (reference sequence). The germline V and J ends were trimmed by 6 bases and 3 bases, with 14 bases remaining between them. This CDR3 has 14 amino acids. The CDR3 loop is CASSRKGWDTEAFF. Incomplete CDR3 DNA: TGTGCCAGCAGTAGAAAAGGGTGGGACACTGAA.

For this clone: The read falls 3 residues short of the CDR3 end, and the missing part is taken from the germline J gene. The chain joins TRBV9 to TRBJ1-4; 9 nucleotides match TRBD1. The CDR3 runs to 18 residues. V shed 4 bases, J shed 8 bases, and the junction held 18 bases outside the gene matches. Germline assignment: CDR1 SGDLS and CDR2 YYNGEE. The CDR3 loop is CASSTLTGGTLVSEKLFF. The DNA read from the CDR3 is TGTGCCAGCAGCACACTCACAGGGGGCACTTTGGTATCCGAAAAA.

Remarks on this clone: The read is 3 residues too short to cover the CDR3 end, so that end is filled in from the germline J gene. The chain joins TRBV18 to TRBJ2-5; no firm D call. In germline, CDR1 is KGHSH, CDR2 LQKENI. The CDR3 is 13 amino acids. Trimming stripped 1 base from V and 4 bases from J, with 7 bases between. The CDR3 here is CASSPRARETQYF. The sequenced CDR3 bases are TGTGCCAGCTCACCACGGGCGAGAGAGACC.

The CDR3 region is CASSTGQRELQETQYF. The DNA read from the CDR3 is TGTGCCAGTAGTACCGGACAGCGAGAATTACAAGAGACG. The J gene is TRBJ2-3, the V gene TRBV19, with D possibly TRBD1 on 6 matching bases. The sequenced fragment ends 3 residues before the CDR3 boundary, so the rest is inferred from the germline J gene. The length of the CDR3 is 16 residues. Per the germline V gene, CDR1 is LNHDA and CDR2 is SQIVND (reference sequence).

As concerns this clone: Sequencing ends 3 residues short of the CDR3 end; the germline J gene provides the rest. The chain employs TRBV19 and TRBJ1-2, with a possible D match to TRBD1 (5 bases). The V gene's germline CDR1 is LNHDA and CDR2 SQIVND (reference sequence). V dropped 5 bases and J dropped 5 bases, with 9 bases sitting between them. The CDR3 runs 12 residues. Incomplete CDR3 DNA: TGTGCCAGTAGTCCTGACAGATATGGC. Translation gives CASSPDRYG. The whole CDR3 protein reads CASSPDRYGYTF.

Note on this clone: With the read ending 3 residues before the CDR3 end, the germline J gene is used to fill in that end. This chain uses TRBV12-3 or TRBV12-4 with TRBJ2-1; TRBD2 aligns across 7 bases. The CDR3 extends over 15 amino acids. Germline trimming cut 1 base from V and 4 bases from J; bases unmatched to any gene: 4. The chain's CDR3 is CASSLVAGVYNEQFF. The DNA read from the CDR3 is TGTGCCAGCAGTTTAGTGGCGGGGGTTTACAATGAG.

As regards this clone: Read data end 3 residues before the CDR3 end; the end is taken from the germline J gene. The genes are TRBV5-1 and TRBJ2-2, with D perhaps matching TRBD2 (5 bases). The germline CDR1 and CDR2 sequences are SGHRS and YFSETQ. The CDR3 runs to 17 residues. With 4 bases removed from V and 1 base from J, the gap between germline ends came to 17 bases. The CDR3: CASSTPIETKNTGELFF. The part of the CDR3 DNA that was read is TGCGCCAGCAGCACGCCTATCGAGACTAAGAACACCGGGGAG.

Points on this clone: The read comes to an end 3 residues before the CDR3 does, leaving the germline J gene to fill in the end. The genes are TRBV7-9 and TRBJ2-5; 8 bases are a match to TRBD1. Germline CDR1 reads SEHNR; CDR2 reads FQNEAQ (reference sequence). There are 14 residues in the CDR3. The J segment lost 5 bases and the V segment lost 4 bases, leaving 6 bases of the junction unmatched. The part of the CDR3 DNA that was read is TGTGCCAGCAGCTCTGACAGGGGTACGGAGACC. Translated: CASSSDRGTET. The complete CDR3 reads CASSSDRGTETQYF.

Points on this clone: The read ends 3 residues before the CDR3 terminus; that terminus is restored from the germline J gene. The chain couples TRBV2 to TRBJ2-5; D is perhaps TRBD1 (5 bases). The CDR3 extends over 14 amino acids. CDR1 and CDR2 from the germline V gene are SNHLY and FYNNEI. V lost 5 bases to trimming and J lost 1 base, with 11 bases between them. The sequenced CDR3 bases are TGTGCCAGCAGTTCTAGACAGACCCAAGAGACC. This translates into CASSSRQTQET. The complete CDR3 protein is CASSSRQTQETQYF.

Regarding this clone: The read halts 3 residues ahead of the CDR3 end, with the missing end drawn from the germline J gene. The chain employs TRBV15 and TRBJ1-6, with 7 bases matching TRBD1. The CDR3 extends over 16 amino acids. The germline V gene encodes CDR1 LNHNV and CDR2 YYDKDF (reference sequence). The J segment lost 7 bases and the V segment lost 0 bases, leaving 6 bases of the junction unmatched. CDR3 DNA, as far as it was read: TGTGCCACCAGCAGAGATAGAACAGGGGAAAATTCACCC. It translates to CATSRDRTGENSP. The whole CDR3 is CATSRDRTGENSPLHF.

In the case of this clone: Sequencing ends 3 residues short of the CDR3 end; the germline J gene provides the rest. The rearrangement links TRBV5-1 to TRBJ2-7, with TRBD2 identical over 12 bases. This CDR3 contains 16 residues. V shed 1 base, J shed 5 bases, and the junction held 7 bases outside the gene matches. CDR1 is SGHRS and CDR2 is YFSETQ in the germline V gene. The CDR3 protein is CASSLPRTSGIDEQYF. CDR3 DNA (partial): TGCGCCAGCAGCTTGCCCCGGACTAGCGGGATCGACGAG.

Comments on this clone: The observed sequence ends 3 residues before the CDR3 terminus, with the missing tail filled in from the germline J gene. V is TRBV4-1 and J is TRBJ2-1, with D possibly TRBD2 on 6 matching bases. Trimming removed 8 bases from V and 3 bases from J, with 17 bases in between. This CDR3 has 15 residues. Germline CDR1 MGHRA, CDR2 YSYEKL. The CDR3 bases that were read are TGCGCCAGCGGAGGGGAGGAGGGGATCTACAATGAG. It yields the protein CASGGEEGIYNE. The complete CDR3 sequence is CASGGEEGIYNEQFF.

As to this clone: Read coverage stops 3 residues before the CDR3 terminus; the germline J gene supplies the remainder. This rearrangement joins TRBV2 to TRBJ1-5; TRBD1 is a possible D gene (5 bases). Trimming pared 5 bases from V and 3 bases from J, leaving 11 bases between. CDR1 is SNHLY, CDR2 FYNNEI, per germline. There are 14 residues in the CDR3. The sequenced CDR3 bases are TGTGCCAGCAGTAACCGGGGGGACAATCAGCCC. It encodes CASSNRGDNQP. The entire CDR3 sequence reads CASSNRGDNQPQHF.

In the case of this clone: The CDR3 goes on 3 residues after the read ends, and that part is filled in from the germline J gene. The genes are TRBV6-4 and TRBJ2-3; 8 nucleotides match TRBD2. Germline values: CDR1 MRHNA, CDR2 SNTAGT. V shed 0 bases and J 1 base; nucleotides not matched to a gene: 0. The CDR3 is 15 residues long. The CDR3 region is CASSDSSGGTDTQYF. The part of the CDR3 DNA that was read is TGTGCCAGCAGTGACTCTAGCGGGGGCACAGATACG.

Notes on this clone: The observed sequence ends 3 residues before the CDR3 terminus, with the missing tail filled in from the germline J gene. V usage is TRBV6-1 and J usage is TRBJ1-1; 8 bases fit TRBD1. The ends lost 3 bases at V and 7 bases at J; junction bases unmatched: 4. The CDR3 consists of 13 residues. CDR1 is MNHNS and CDR2 is SASEGT in the germline V gene. The CDR3 region is CASSEGQDGEAFF. CDR3 DNA, as far as it was read: TGTGCCAGCAGTGAGGGACAGGACGGTGAA.

Comment on this clone: The read ends 3 residues before the CDR3 terminus; that terminus is restored from the germline J gene. The V call is TRBV7-3, the J call TRBJ2-3; D is possibly TRBD1 or TRBD2 (5 bases each). Germline-derived CDR1 and CDR2 are SGHTA and FQGTGA. The length of the CDR3 is 15 residues. Trimming took off 6 bases at V and 2 bases at J, with 15 bases between the two ends. CDR3 DNA (partial): TGTGCCAGCAGGTCCCGAGGGGAGCTCACAGATACG. It is translated as CASRSRGELTDT. The full-length CDR3 reads as CASRSRGELTDTQYF.

CDR3 residues: CSAEGLSTGELFF. Partial CDR3 DNA: TGCAGTGCTGAAGGGTTAAGCACCGGGGAG. The J gene is TRBJ2-2, the V gene TRBV20-1, with unresolved D. Read coverage stops 3 residues before the CDR3 terminus; the germline J gene supplies the remainder. V was pared by 5 bases and J by 4 bases, with 11 bases between. This CDR3 contains 13 residues. Germline loops: CDR1 DFQATT, CDR2 SNEGSKA (reference sequence).

As regards this clone: The read is 3 residues too short to cover the CDR3 end, so that end is filled in from the germline J gene. This chain uses TRBV5-4 with TRBJ2-5; a possible D gene is TRBD2 (7 bases). The CDR3 totals 15 residues. V was trimmed by 0 bases and J by 2 bases, leaving 11 bases between them. The V gene's germline CDR1 is SGHNT and CDR2 YYREEE (reference sequence). The CDR3 sequence: CASSLAGGRQETQYF. The CDR3 bases that were read are TGTGCCAGCAGCTTGGCCGGGGGGCGACAAGAGACC.

Worth noting for this clone: The sequenced fragment ends 3 residues before the CDR3 boundary, so the rest is inferred from the germline J gene. This chain connects TRBV5-4 to TRBJ2-3; unclear D gene. The CDR3 spans 15 residues. Trimming took off 2 bases at V and 3 bases at J, with 13 bases between the two ends. The germline CDR1 and CDR2 sequences are SGHNT and YYREEE (reference sequence). The CDR3 sequence: CASSFSPVGTDTQYF. Partial CDR3 DNA: TGTGCCAGCAGCTTCTCTCCCGTAGGGACAGATACG.

Of note for this clone: The read ends 3 residues shy of where the CDR3 ends; the end is completed using the germline J gene. This sequence joins TRBV7-9 and TRBJ1-1; 7 positions match TRBD1. V shed 5 bases and J 7 bases; nucleotides not matched to a gene: 7. There are 13 residues in the CDR3. Germline CDR1 and CDR2: SEHNR and FQNEAQ (reference sequence). The CDR3 is CASSLDRANEAFF. The part of the CDR3 DNA that was read is TGTGCCAGCAGCCTAGACAGGGCAAATGAA.

With respect to this clone: The CDR3 end lies 3 residues beyond the end of the read and is filled in from the germline J gene. This chain connects TRBV18 to TRBJ2-3; a weak D match, TRBD2 (5 bases). The CDR3 sequence is 15 residues long. CDR1 and CDR2 from the germline V gene are KGHSH and LQKENI. The V and J ends lost 1 base and 4 bases respectively, with 12 bases between them. CDR3 loop: CASSPLASSADTQYF. CDR3 bases read: TGTGCCAGCTCACCACTAGCGTCGAGTGCAGATACG.

As to this clone: Read sequence stops 3 residues before the CDR3 end, and the germline J gene provides the missing end. The chain recombines TRBV27 with TRBJ1-4; 9 bases are a match to TRBD1. The CDR3 is made up of 14 amino acids. The trim removed 5 bases at V and 7 bases at J, leaving 5 bases unmatched. Germline V gene sequence: CDR1 MNHEY, CDR2 SMNVEV (reference sequence). This CDR3 reads CASSKDRGGEKLFF. CDR3 DNA, as far as it was read: TGTGCCAGCAGTAAGGACAGGGGAGGTGAAAAA. The variable domain in full, completed from reference TRBV27 and TRBJ1-4, reads EAQVTQNPRYLITVTGKKLTVTCSQNMNHEYMSWYRQDPGLGLRQIYYSMNVEVTDKGDVPEGYKVSRKEKRNFPLILESPSPNQTSLYFCASSKDRGGEKLFFGSGTQLSVL.

Concerning this clone itself: The CDR3 end falls 3 residues outside the read, so it is completed with the germline J gene. The V call is TRBV19, the J call TRBJ1-6; D unclear. This CDR3 spans 11 amino acids. Trimming shortened V by 9 bases and J by 7 bases, and 7 bases separated the two germline ends. CDR1 and CDR2 from the germline V gene are LNHDA and SQIVND (reference sequence). This chain's CDR3 is CASGFNSPLHF. CDR3 DNA (partial): TGTGCCAGCGGTTTCAATTCACCC.